The table lists the clone carrying this TCR beta chain with a few counts. Its specificity is not known. The CDR3 is made up of 11 amino acids. Trimming removed 8 bases from V and 9 bases from J, with 8 bases in between. Germline lookup yields CDR1 WSHSY and CDR2 SAAADI. From PBMCs, CD4+ and CD8+ T cells were sorted. These data are taken from a study of CD8+ T cells in alopecia areata. The study's findings and limits: Compared with normal scalp, lesional scalp had higher clonality and more expanded CD8+ clones. Mice showed TCR sharing more clearly than patients did, possibly owing to HLA.

In each case, RNA was isolated and then reverse transcribed into cDNA as the sequencing template. The repertoire was sequenced with immunoSEQ multiplex PCR; TCRdb's copy has only in-frame clones and lacks some. Of about 120,000 clones in the sample, over 60% were seen once. The clonotype was recovered from a human donor in good health. Sequenced material: CD4+ T cells sorted from blood. The chain joins TRBV10-2 to TRBJ1-6; the D is unclear. The CDR3 bases are TGCGCCAGCGGGGTTGGTTCACCCCTCCACTTT. Residues: CASGVGSPLHF.